This T cell receptor (beta chain) was sequenced for a study of monozygotic twins with cystic fibrosis. The wider study: With approximately 15 PCR cycles, barcoded libraries came from approximately 2.7 micrograms of fragmented DNA.

About this clone itself: Its specificity is unknown.

Some clones are missing from TCRdb's copy, which holds only in-frame ones; the method was immunoSEQ multiplex PCR. The sample gives 35,000 or so clones, nearly 85% of which show up once; about 1.8% is in the top ten. General study findings and limits: Monozygotic CF twin pairs shared significantly more nucleotide-identical clonotypes than unrelated CF individuals did. Clonality was generally low (median around 0.009), higher in the most severe patients. Shared CDR3 numbers were not associated with age, concordance or severity.

The clonotype originates from a girl aged 2 to 9 with cystic fibrosis. The sequencing input was blood.

CDR3 residues: CASSLTAHRNSGGAGELFF. Here the CDR3 DNA reads TGTGCCAGCAGCTTAACCGCCCACCGGAATAGCGGGGGGGCCGGGGAGCTGTTTTTT. This chain uses TRBV11-2 with TRBJ2-2; 11 nucleotides line up with TRBD2. The germline CDR1 and CDR2 sequences are SGHAT and FQNNGV. This CDR3 contains 19 residues. Trimming at V came to 2 bases and at J to 6 bases, leaving 14 bases not matched to a gene. Full variable domain (rest looked up from reference TRBV11-2 and TRBJ2-2): EAGVAQSPRYKIIEKRQSVAFWCNPISGHATLYWYQQILGQGPKLLIQFQNNGVVDDSQLPKDRFSAERLKGVDSTLKIQPAKLEDSAVYLCASSLTAHRNSGGAGELFFGEGSRLTVL.